Following are 26 T cell receptor beta chains from one sample sequenced in a study of breast tumors, draining lymph nodes, adjacent tissues (dated by TCRdb to the mid-2010s). The lymph node samples were taken from the axillary draining lymph nodes of breast cancer patients. Library generation was performed with multiplex PCR. Sequencing used an Illumina HiSeq 2000. TCRdb reprocessing: public reads trimmed at Q25 with fastp, clones called with MiXCR, in-frame beta chains kept. Every CDR3 protein is listed once, alongside the most common genes and DNA of its rows. Here the sample has some 170,000 distinct CDR3 sequences; 33% occur a single time. The ten top clones hold 3.8% of the sample. Specimen: axillary lymph node tissue. The receptors derive from a female donor with breast cancer. Some clones in this sample may be carry-over from other donors' samples.

This clonotype came up many times. This chain connects TRBV2 to TRBJ2-5; 9 positions match TRBD1. CDR3 size: 15 residues. With V trimmed by 6 bases and J by 2 bases, 7 bases remained unmatched. Germline V gene data show CDR1 as SNHLY and CDR2 as FYNNEI. The CDR3 region has the DNA TGTGCCAGCAGGGAGGACAGGGGCAATCAAGAGACCCAGTACTTC. Translated, it gives CASREDRGNQETQYF. The variable domain in full, with the rest retrieved from reference TRBV2 and TRBJ2-5, is EPEVTQTPSHQVTQMGQEVILRCVPISNHLYFYWYRQILGQKVEFLVSFYNNEISEKSEIFDDQFSVERPDGSNFTLKIRSTKLEDSAMYFCASREDRGNQETQYFGPGTRLLVL.

This clonotype was recorded a few times. Likely a read error: the CDR3 ends without its conserved phenylalanine or tryptophan. CDR3 bases: TGCGCCAGCAGCTTGAGTTCGGGGCGCCACGAGACCCAGTACTCC. Protein sequence: CASSLSSGRHETQYS. The genes are TRBV5-1 and TRBJ2-5; D possibly uses TRBD1 or TRBD2 (5 bases each). The CDR3 covers 15 residues. The germline V gene has CDR1 SGHRS and CDR2 YFSETQ. V lost 1 base, J lost 5 bases, and 15 bases lay in between.

The sample holds many counts of this clonotype. The chain couples TRBV14 to TRBJ2-2, with unresolved D. The ends were cut back, 2 bases at V and 3 bases at J, with 7 bases in the middle. The length of the CDR3 is 14 residues. Germline values: CDR1 SGHDN, CDR2 FVKESK. CDR3 nucleotide sequence: TGTGCCAGCAGCCAATTCCCCTACACCGGGGAGCTGTTTTTT. Protein sequence: CASSQFPYTGELFF.

This rearrangement joins TRBV7-9 to TRBJ2-5, with no clear D. CDR1 SEHNR and CDR2 FQNEAQ come from the germline V gene (reference sequence). V was shortened by 8 bases and J by 5 bases, with 12 bases between the two germline ends. The CDR3 runs to 12 residues. The DNA of the CDR3 is TGTGCCAGCGCCGGAGCGTTGGAGACCCAGTACTTC. Residues: CASAGALETQYF.

A word on this clonotype: This may arise from a read error, as a much more abundant clone is one base away. The gene calls are TRBV7-9 and TRBJ1-2; tentatively, D is TRBD1 (5 bases). There are 15 residues in the CDR3. The germline CDR1 and CDR2 sequences are SEHNR and FQNEAQ (reference sequence). CDR3 region: CASSLFAGLHYGYPF. The CDR3 nucleotides read TGTGCCAGCAGCTTATTCGCAGGGTTGCACTATGGCTACCCCTTC.

In this sample, this clonotype turned up many times. The V gene is TRBV7-9, the J gene TRBJ2-7; D is unresolved. This CDR3 is 13 amino acids long. The germline CDR1 and CDR2 sequences are SEHNR and FQNEAQ (reference sequence). The ends were cut back, 1 base at V and 6 bases at J, with 10 bases in the middle. CDR3 residues: CASSLGRVGEQYF. The CDR3 DNA follows: TGTGCCAGCAGCTTAGGAAGGGTCGGCGAGCAGTACTTC.

This clonotype was seen at least ten times. The chain carries TRBV11-2 and TRBJ2-7, with D tentatively TRBD1 (5 bases). V dropped 1 base and J dropped 4 bases, with 11 bases sitting between them. Germline CDR1 is SGHAT and CDR2 is FQNNGV. The CDR3 loop spans 14 amino acids. CDR3 coding DNA: TGTGCCAGCAGCTTAGTAGGCCCAGGGTACGAGCAGTACTTC. This sequence encodes CASSLVGPGYEQYF. Using reference TRBV11-2 and TRBJ2-7 for the parts outside the CDR3, the full variable domain is EAGVAQSPRYKIIEKRQSVAFWCNPISGHATLYWYQQILGQGPKLLIQFQNNGVVDDSQLPKDRFSAERLKGVDSTLKIQPAKLEDSAVYLCASSLVGPGYEQYFGPGTRLTVT.

This clonotype was counted at least ten times. The rearrangement joins TRBV29-1 to TRBJ2-3; TRBD1 matches 9 bases. CDR1 and CDR2 (germline): SQVTM, ANQGSEA. The CDR3 covers 18 residues. V gave up 2 bases and J gave up 4 bases; unmatched junction bases: 16. In nucleotides, the CDR3 is TGCAGCGTTGAAACGAACGCCTTACGGGACAGGGTCGCAGATACGCAGTATTTT. It is translated as CSVETNALRDRVADTQYF.

The rearrangement joins TRBV29-1 to TRBJ2-1, with TRBD1 matching 8 bases. Germline lookup yields CDR1 SQVTM and CDR2 ANQGSEA. The CDR3 is 12 residues long. Trimming took 8 bases from V and 6 from J; bases not matched to a gene: 6. The DNA for the CDR3 is TGCAGCTGGACAGGGCTCGGCAATGAGCAGTTCTTC. Encoded protein: CSWTGLGNEQFF.

This clonotype was counted many times. The chain carries TRBV30 and TRBJ2-7, with no clear D. Between the trimmed V and J ends, which lost 3 bases and 0 bases, there was a span of 9 bases. This CDR3 contains 13 residues. Germline values: CDR1 GTSNPN, CDR2 SVGIG (reference sequence). CDR3 bases: TGTGCCTGGAGGCCCGGGTTCTCCTACGAGCAGTACTTC. It is translated as CAWRPGFSYEQYF.

This rearrangement joins TRBV11-2 to TRBJ2-1; 11 bases match TRBD2. The CDR3 covers 19 residues. The germline CDR1 and CDR2 sequences are SGHAT and FQNNGV. The V gene end was trimmed by 4 bases and the J gene end by 9 bases; junction bases not matched to a gene: 20. In DNA form, the CDR3 reads TGTGCCAGCAGCTCCGGAGGGAGGGGTCTTAGCGGGAGGGCCGGTGAGCAGTTCTTC. It yields the protein CASSSGGRGLSGRAGEQFF.

There are many counts of this clonotype. This chain joins TRBV5-1 and TRBJ2-1; D call uncertain. The germline gives CDR1 SGHRS, CDR2 YFSETQ. Trimming took 3 bases from V and 2 from J, leaving 12 bases between them. CDR3 size: 15 residues. The CDR3 DNA reads as TGCGCCAGCAGCTCCCGGACCTTAACCTACAATGAGCAGTTCTTC. Translating gives CASSSRTLTYNEQFF.

V usage is TRBV28 and J usage is TRBJ2-7; D gene unclear. The V end was cut by 1 base, the J end by 1 base, with 11 bases between. This CDR3 has 15 residues. Germline CDR1 MDHEN, CDR2 SYDVKM. The CDR3 spells CASSLFGSYSYEQYF. The CDR3 DNA is TGTGCCAGCAGTTTATTTGGGTCATATTCCTACGAGCAGTACTTC.

This clonotype was observed many times. The genes are TRBV10-3 and TRBJ2-7; 11 bases map to TRBD1. J gave up 7 bases and V 4 bases, and 6 bases lay outside the gene matches. The CDR3 is made up of 14 amino acids. Germline values: CDR1 ENHRY, CDR2 SYGVKD. The CDR3 loop reads CAISGGTGGREQYF. The DNA for the CDR3 is TGTGCCATCAGTGGGGGGACAGGGGGTCGAGAGCAGTACTTC.

The chain uses TRBV9 and TRBJ1-6, with D possibly TRBD1 on 5 matching bases. The CDR3 extends over 17 amino acids. Trimming cost V 0 bases and J 8 bases, with 18 bases left between them. From germline, CDR1 is SGDLS and CDR2 YYNGEE. The CDR3 protein is CASSVAGGTVGHSPLHF. CDR3 bases: TGTGCCAGCAGCGTAGCGGGCGGGACGGTGGGGCATTCACCCCTCCACTTT. The whole variable domain, filled in from reference TRBV9 and TRBJ1-6, reads DSGVTQTPKHLITATGQRVTLRCSPRSGDLSVYWYQQSLDQGLQFLIQYYNGEERAKGNILERFSAQQFPDLHSELNLSSLELGDSALYFCASSVAGGTVGHSPLHFGNGTRLTVT.

This clonotype was found a few times. This sequence may be a read error, since a much larger clone differs from it by one base. This sequence joins TRBV6-1 and TRBJ2-5, with 9 bases aligning to TRBD2. Per germline, CDR1 MNHNS and CDR2 SASEGT. The CDR3 is 14 amino acids. The CDR3 reads CASSLQGGGETQCF. The CDR3 DNA sequence: TGTGCCAGCAGCCTACAGGGCGGGGGGGAGACCCAGTGCTTC.

A few counts support this clonotype. The chain couples TRBV11-1 to TRBJ1-2; D is unresolved. CDR3 length: 14 amino acids. Per the germline V gene, CDR1 is SGHAT and CDR2 is FQDESV (reference sequence). With 1 base removed from V and 4 bases from J, the gap between germline ends came to 10 bases. DNA for the CDR3: TGTGCCAGCAGCTTAGGGTCCAACGCCTATGGCTACACCTTC. Its translation is CASSLGSNAYGYTF.

The chain links TRBV6-5 to TRBJ2-1, with D perhaps matching TRBD1 (6 bases). Germline CDR1 MNHEY, CDR2 SVGAGI. The V and J ends lost 5 bases and 1 base respectively, with 12 bases between them. The CDR3 totals 15 residues. The CDR3 coding sequence is TGTGCCAGCAGTCCACAGGGTAGGTCCTACAATGAGCAGTTCTTC. Translated: CASSPQGRSYNEQFF.

With respect to this clonotype: The missing conserved phenylalanine or tryptophan at the end of this CDR3 makes a read error likely. The rearrangement uses TRBV7-3 and TRBJ2-5; no clear D. Germline CDR1 reads SGHTA; CDR2 reads FQGTGA. Deletions cut 5 bases from V and 2 bases from J, with 12 bases between. CDR3 length: 14 residues. CDR3 loop: CASSVGTAQETQYL. CDR3 nucleotide sequence: TGTGCCAGCAGCGTGGGCACGGCTCAAGAGACCCAGTACCTC.

As regards this clonotype: A much more abundant neighbour one base away suggests this may be a read error. In DNA, the CDR3 is TGTGCCAGCTCACCTTACCGAGACCTGTACCAAGAGACCCGGTACTTC. Translated, it gives CASSPYRDLYQETRYF. This chain joins TRBV18 and TRBJ2-5; D gene unclear. The V gene's germline CDR1 is KGHSH and CDR2 LQKENI. The CDR3 runs 16 residues.

This clonotype was counted ten times or more. V gene TRBV14 combines with J gene TRBJ1-6, with 10 bases lining up with TRBD1. The CDR3 loop spans 15 amino acids. Germline lookup yields CDR1 SGHDN and CDR2 FVKESK. Trimming at V came to 4 bases and at J to 9 bases, leaving 6 bases not matched to a gene. The DNA for the CDR3 is TGTGCCAGCAGCCCTGGGACAGGGGAGGTTTCACCCCTCCACTTT. Protein: CASSPGTGEVSPLHF.

A few counts support this clonotype. J is TRBJ2-3 and V is TRBV6-6; D is undetermined. The V gene's germline CDR1 is MNHNY and CDR2 SVGAGI (reference sequence). V was shortened by 8 bases and J by 2 bases, with 5 bases between the two germline ends. This CDR3 contains 11 residues. The CDR3 sequence: CASPSTDTQYF. The CDR3, as DNA: TGTGCCAGCCCCTCCACAGATACGCAGTATTTT.

Note on this clonotype: A much larger clonotype is one base distant, so this may be a read error. This sequence joins TRBV13 and TRBJ2-7; D ambiguous. V gave up 5 bases and J gave up 5 bases, with 13 bases separating them. Germline V gives CDR1 PRHDT, CDR2 FYEKMQ (reference sequence). This CDR3 region has 13 residues. The CDR3 bases are TGTGCCAGCAGCAAGGGCAGGTATGACGAGCAGTACTTC. Amino acid sequence: CASSKGRYDEQYF.

On this clonotype: Sequence at one end of the junction differs from germline and may be a read error. The J gene is TRBJ2-7, the V gene TRBV5-1, with D perhaps TRBD1 or TRBD2 (5 bases each). This CDR3 comprises 14 residues. The germline V gene has CDR1 SGHRS and CDR2 YFSETQ. DNA for the CDR3: TGCGCCAGCAGCTTAAAGGTCGGGACCTACGGGCAGTACTTC. It codes for CASSLKVGTYGQYF.

The sample holds many counts of this clonotype. J is TRBJ2-7 and V is TRBV18; D unclear. There are 13 residues in the CDR3. CDR1 is KGHSH and CDR2 is LQKENI in the germline V gene. Trimming left V 8 bases short and J 2 bases short, with 13 bases between. The CDR3 DNA is TGTGCCAGCGCCCGGGCAGGCACCTACGAGCAGTACTTC. This sequence encodes CASARAGTYEQYF.

This clonotype was counted many times. The chain joins TRBV3-1 to TRBJ2-7; 8 bases line up with TRBD2. V gave up 2 bases and J gave up 5 bases; unmatched junction bases: 5. CDR1 LGHDT and CDR2 YNNKEL come from the germline V gene (reference sequence). The CDR3 covers 14 residues. The CDR3 loop is CASSQLGGADEQYF. DNA of the CDR3: TGTGCCAGCAGCCAACTCGGGGGGGCCGACGAGCAGTACTTC.